This T cell receptor (beta chain) originates from a study of T cells expressing NK-cell markers. Reanalyzing the 5' RACE reads, TCRdb keeps one entry per CDR3 protein, without DNA. Across 350,000 to 400,000 distinct CDR3 sequences, the top ten clones capture over 8.5% of the sample. Germline V CDR1 and CDR2: DFQATT, SNEGSKA (reference sequence). CDR3 length equals 18 residues. The chain is built from TRBV20-1 and TRBJ1-1; TCRdb's D call, TRBD1, is unchecked because there is no DNA. The origin of this receptor is a woman in her forties or fifties in good health. Specimen: blood T cells: a sorted CD56 or NKG2C T cell subset, CD4+ or CD8+ T cells, or bulk PBMC T cells (not recorded which). The CDR3 loop is CSARAQPGQADIGTEAFF.